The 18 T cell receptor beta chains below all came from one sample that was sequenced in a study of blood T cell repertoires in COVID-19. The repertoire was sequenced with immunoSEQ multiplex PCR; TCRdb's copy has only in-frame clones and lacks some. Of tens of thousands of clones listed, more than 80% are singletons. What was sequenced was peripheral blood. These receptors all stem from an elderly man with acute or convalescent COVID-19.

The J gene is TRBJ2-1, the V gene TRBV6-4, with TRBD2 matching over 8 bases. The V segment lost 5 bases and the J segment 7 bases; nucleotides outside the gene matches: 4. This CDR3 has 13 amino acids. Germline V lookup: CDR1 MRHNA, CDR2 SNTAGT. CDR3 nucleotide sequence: TGTGCCAGCAGTCCGGGCGGGAGGAATGAGCAGTTCTTC. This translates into CASSPGGRNEQFF.

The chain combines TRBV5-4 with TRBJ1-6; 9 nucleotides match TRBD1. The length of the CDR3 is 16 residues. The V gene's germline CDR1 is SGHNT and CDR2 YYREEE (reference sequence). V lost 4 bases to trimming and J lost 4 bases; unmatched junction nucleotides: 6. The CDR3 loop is CASSTKDRGYNSPLHF. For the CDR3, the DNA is TGTGCCAGCAGCACAAAGGACAGGGGATATAATTCACCCCTCCACTTT.

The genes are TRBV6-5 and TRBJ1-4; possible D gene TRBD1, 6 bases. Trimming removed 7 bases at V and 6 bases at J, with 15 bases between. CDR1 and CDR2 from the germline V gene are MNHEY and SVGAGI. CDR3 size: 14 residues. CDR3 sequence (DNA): TGTGCCAGCATCTCCCCAGGGGTAGATGAAAAACTGTTTTTT. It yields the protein CASISPGVDEKLFF.

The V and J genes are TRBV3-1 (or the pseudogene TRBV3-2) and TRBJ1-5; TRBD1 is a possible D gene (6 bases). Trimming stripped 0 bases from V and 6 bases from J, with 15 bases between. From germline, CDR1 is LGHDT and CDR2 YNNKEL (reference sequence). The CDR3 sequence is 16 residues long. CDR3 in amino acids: CASSQDLQGGGQPQHF. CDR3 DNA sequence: TGTGCCAGCAGCCAAGATCTTCAGGGAGGGGGTCAGCCCCAGCATTTT.

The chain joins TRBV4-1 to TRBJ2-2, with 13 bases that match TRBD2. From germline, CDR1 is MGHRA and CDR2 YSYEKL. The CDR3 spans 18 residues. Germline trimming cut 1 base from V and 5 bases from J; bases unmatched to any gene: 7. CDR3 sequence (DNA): TGCGCCAGCAGCCAAGTCCGACTAGCGGGGGGAAAAACCGGGGAGCTGTTTTTT. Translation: CASSQVRLAGGKTGELFF.

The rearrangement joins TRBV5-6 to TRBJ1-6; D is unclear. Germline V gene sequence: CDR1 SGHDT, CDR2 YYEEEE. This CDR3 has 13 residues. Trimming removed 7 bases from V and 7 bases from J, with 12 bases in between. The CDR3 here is CASLESGNSPLHF. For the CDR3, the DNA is TGTGCCAGCCTTGAGTCAGGCAATTCACCCCTCCACTTT. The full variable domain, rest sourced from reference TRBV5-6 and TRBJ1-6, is DAGVTQSPTHLIKTRGQQVTLRCSPKSGHDTVSWYQQALGQGPQFIFQYYEEEERQRGNFPDRFSGHQFPNYSSELNVNALLLGDSALYLCASLESGNSPLHFGNGTRLTVT.

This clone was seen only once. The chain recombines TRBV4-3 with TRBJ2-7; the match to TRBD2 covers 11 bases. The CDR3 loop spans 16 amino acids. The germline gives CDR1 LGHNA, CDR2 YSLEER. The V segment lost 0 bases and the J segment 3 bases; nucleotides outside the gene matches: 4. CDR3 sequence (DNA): TGCGCCAGCAGCCAAGAGTGGGGGACTAGCGGCTACGAGCAGTACTTC. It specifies CASSQEWGTSGYEQYF.

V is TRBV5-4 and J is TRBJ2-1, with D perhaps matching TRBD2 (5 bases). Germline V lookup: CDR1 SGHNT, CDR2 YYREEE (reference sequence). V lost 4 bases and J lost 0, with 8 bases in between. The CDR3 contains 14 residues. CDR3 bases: TGTGCCAGCAGCGCTAGCCTCTCCTACAATGAGCAGTTCTTC. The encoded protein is CASSASLSYNEQFF. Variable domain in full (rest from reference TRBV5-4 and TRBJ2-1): ETGVTQSPTHLIKTRGQQVTLRCSSQSGHNTVSWYQQALGQGPQFIFQYYREEENGRGNFPPRFSGLQFPNYSSELNVNALELDDSALYLCASSASLSYNEQFFGPGTRLTVL.

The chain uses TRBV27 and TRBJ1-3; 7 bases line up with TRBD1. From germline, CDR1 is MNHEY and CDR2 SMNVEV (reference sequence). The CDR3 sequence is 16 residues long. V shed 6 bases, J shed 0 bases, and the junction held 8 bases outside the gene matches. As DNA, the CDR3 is TGTGCCAGCAGGGGGGACAGTTACCTCTCTGGAAACACCATATATTTT. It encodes CASRGDSYLSGNTIYF.

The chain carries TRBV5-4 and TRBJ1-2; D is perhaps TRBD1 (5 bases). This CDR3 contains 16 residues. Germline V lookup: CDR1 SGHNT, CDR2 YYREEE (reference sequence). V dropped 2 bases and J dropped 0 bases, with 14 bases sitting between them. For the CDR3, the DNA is TGTGCCAGCAGCTTTGGTGGGGGGACTTCTAACTATGGCTACACCTTC. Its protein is CASSFGGGTSNYGYTF.

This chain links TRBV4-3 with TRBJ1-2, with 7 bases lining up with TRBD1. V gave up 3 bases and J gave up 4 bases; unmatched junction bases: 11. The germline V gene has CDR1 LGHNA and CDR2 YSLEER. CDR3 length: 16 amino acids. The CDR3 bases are TGCGCCAGCAGCCAGCCAGGGACAGAGTTTACCTATGGCTACACCTTC. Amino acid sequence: CASSQPGTEFTYGYTF.

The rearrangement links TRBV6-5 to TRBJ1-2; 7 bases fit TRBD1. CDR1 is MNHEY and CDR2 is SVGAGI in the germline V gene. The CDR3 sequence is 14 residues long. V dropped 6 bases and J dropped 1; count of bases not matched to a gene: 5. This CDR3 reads CASREGAINYGYTF. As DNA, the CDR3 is TGTGCCAGCAGGGAGGGGGCAATTAACTATGGCTACACCTTC.

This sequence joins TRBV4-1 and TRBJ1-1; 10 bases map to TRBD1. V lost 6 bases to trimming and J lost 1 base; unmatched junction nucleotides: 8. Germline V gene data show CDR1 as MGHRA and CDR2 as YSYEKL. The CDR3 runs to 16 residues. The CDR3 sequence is CASSQDRGTENTEAFF. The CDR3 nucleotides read TGCGCCAGCAGTCAGGACAGGGGGACGGAGAACACTGAAGCTTTCTTT.

As DNA, the CDR3 is TGTGCCAGCAGCGTACGGGGGGCCACTGAAGCTTTCTTT. Encoded protein: CASSVRGATEAFF. V and J are TRBV9 and TRBJ1-1; D possibly corresponds to TRBD1 (6 bases). The CDR3 loop spans 13 amino acids. Germline V gene data show CDR1 as SGDLS and CDR2 as YYNGEE. Trimming cost V 1 base and J 4 bases, with 8 bases left between them.

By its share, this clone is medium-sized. CDR3 in DNA: TGTGCCTCCCACGGAGGGACTGCTAACTATGGCTACACCTTC. This translates into CASHGGTANYGYTF. This chain connects TRBV3-1 (or the pseudogene TRBV3-2) to TRBJ1-2; tentative D call: TRBD1 (5 bases). V lost 11 bases to trimming and J lost 0 bases, with 16 bases between them. CDR1 is LGHDT, CDR2 YNNKEL, per germline (reference sequence). The CDR3 spans 14 residues.

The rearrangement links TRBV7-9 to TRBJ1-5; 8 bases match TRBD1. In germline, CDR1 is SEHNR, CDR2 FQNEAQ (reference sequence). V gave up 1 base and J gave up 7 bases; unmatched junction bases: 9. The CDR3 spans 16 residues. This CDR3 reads CASSLGTGPVGQPQHF. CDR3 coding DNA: TGTGCCAGCAGCTTAGGGACAGGGCCAGTGGGACAGCCCCAGCATTTT.

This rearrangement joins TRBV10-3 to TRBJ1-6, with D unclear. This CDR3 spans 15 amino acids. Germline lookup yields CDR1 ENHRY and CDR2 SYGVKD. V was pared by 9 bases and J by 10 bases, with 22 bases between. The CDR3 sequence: CAIQGVRVMSSPLHF. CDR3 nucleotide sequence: TGTGCCATACAAGGAGTGAGGGTCATGAGCTCACCCCTCCACTTT.

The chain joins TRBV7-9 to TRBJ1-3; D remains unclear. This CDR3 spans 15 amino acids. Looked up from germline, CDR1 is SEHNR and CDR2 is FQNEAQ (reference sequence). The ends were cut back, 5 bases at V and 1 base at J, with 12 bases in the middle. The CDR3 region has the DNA TGTGCCAGCAGCCATTACACGAATTCTGGAAACACCATATATTTT. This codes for CASSHYTNSGNTIYF.